A few counts support the clone carrying this TCR beta chain. Antigen specificity is unknown. This record belongs to a study of blood T cells in healthy people across ages. Trimming stripped 5 bases from V and 4 bases from J, with 9 bases between. This CDR3 is 12 amino acids long. Germline-derived CDR1 and CDR2 are SQVTM and ANQGSEA. Per sample, a minimum of 6 million PBMCs were isolated. Study-wide results and caveats: Naive T cell percentage showed a strong correlation with TCR beta diversity.

A J-beta primer mix and a sample-barcoded 5' primer were used in a second PCR of roughly 6 to 11 cycles. Each cDNA molecule was tagged by a template-switch adaptor with 12 random nucleotides. TCRdb recomputed calls from the 5' RACE reads with MiXCR, one row per CDR3 protein. The data show 1.5 million to 1.9 million distinct CDR3 sequences, with roughly two fifths seen just once and about 4% held by the top ten. The receptor was derived from a woman between 18 and 29 years old in good health. The sequenced sample consisted of blood. The V and J genes are TRBV29-1 and TRBJ2-1; the D gene is possibly TRBD2 (6 bases). The CDR3 DNA reads TGCAGCGTTAGGAGGGGTTACAATGAGCAGTTCTTC. This sequence encodes CSVRRGYNEQFF.